Listed here are 32 T cell receptor beta chains from one sample, sequenced in a study of T cell responses to AZD1222 COVID-19 vaccine (dated by TCRdb to about 2021). Libraries were built with the immunoSEQ multiplex PCR assay. Here the immuneACCESS table is served through TCRdb, limited to in-frame sequences with V and J called. Missing clones are a known gap in these copies; in checked studies unresolved V genes cover under half, and the rest lacks a known reason. This sample holds about 130,000 clones; around 86% were observed only once. Of the sample, roughly 6% falls within the top ten clones. What the time point label conveys for this sample: baseline before first vaccination. Specimen: peripheral blood, collected on day 0 of AZD1222 vaccination. These receptors were obtained from an adult in good health.

The chain is built from TRBV3-1 (or the pseudogene TRBV3-2) and TRBJ1-2; 7 positions match TRBD1. V dropped 6 bases and J dropped 2; count of bases not matched to a gene: 3. This CDR3 has 13 amino acids. In germline, CDR1 is LGHDT, CDR2 YNNKEL (reference sequence). DNA of the CDR3: TGTGCCAGCAGTCGACAGGGCAACTATGGCTACACCTTC. As protein: CASSRQGNYGYTF.

The J gene is TRBJ2-7, the V gene TRBV3-1 (or the pseudogene TRBV3-2), with unresolved D. Germline CDR1 and CDR2: LGHDT and YNNKEL (reference sequence). CDR3 length: 14 amino acids. Trimming stripped 4 bases from V and 1 base from J, with 11 bases between. The chain's CDR3 is CASSLSVRSYEQYF. CDR3 sequence (DNA): TGTGCCAGCAGCCTCTCCGTGAGGTCCTACGAGCAGTACTTC.

V and J are TRBV2 and TRBJ1-6; no clear D gene. CDR1 is SNHLY and CDR2 is FYNNEI in the germline V gene. The CDR3 covers 14 residues. Trimming removed 3 bases at V and 6 bases at J, with 9 bases between. The CDR3 coding sequence is TGTGCCAGCAGTGATGTGGGATCTAATTCACCCCTCCACTTT. Translated: CASSDVGSNSPLHF.

This chain connects TRBV5-5 to TRBJ1-1, with TRBD1 matching 7 bases. There are 14 residues in the CDR3. Unmatched junction bases numbered 4, after V lost 4 bases and J lost 1 base. Germline V gene lookup returns CDR1 SGHKS and CDR2 YYEKEE (reference sequence). Here the CDR3 reads CASSRGGQNTEAFF. The CDR3 DNA follows: TGTGCCAGCAGCCGAGGGGGCCAGAACACTGAAGCTTTCTTT.

The gene calls are TRBV6-5 and TRBJ1-6; D unresolved. V was trimmed by 5 bases and J by 7 bases, leaving 12 bases between them. Germline V gene data show CDR1 as MNHEY and CDR2 as SVGAGI. CDR3 length: 14 residues. CDR3 amino acids: CASSQRYSNSPLHF. CDR3 sequence (DNA): TGTGCCAGCAGTCAGAGATACTCCAATTCACCCCTCCACTTT.

This clone showed up just a few times. V is TRBV5-8 and J is TRBJ2-7, with D uncertain. In germline, CDR1 is SGHTS, CDR2 YDEGEE. The CDR3 has 10 amino acids. Trimming cost V 2 bases and J 7 bases, with 4 bases left between them. CDR3 DNA sequence: TGTGCCAGCAGCTTCGAGGAGCAGTACTTC. As protein: CASSFEEQYF.

The V and J genes are TRBV7-2 and TRBJ1-2; unclear D gene. Germline values: CDR1 SGHTA, CDR2 FQGNSA. The CDR3 has 15 residues. The ends were cut back, 1 base at V and 4 bases at J, with 13 bases in the middle. DNA of the CDR3: TGTGCCAGCAGCTTAGACCCACTCCCCCCCTATGGCTACACCTTC. It translates to CASSLDPLPPYGYTF.

J is TRBJ1-1 and V is TRBV6-5; unclear D gene. Germline loops: CDR1 MNHEY, CDR2 SVGAGI. The length of the CDR3 is 15 residues. V lost 2 bases to trimming and J lost 0 bases, with 10 bases between them. CDR3 amino acids: CASSYGGLLNTEAFF. The CDR3 nucleotides read TGTGCCAGCAGTTACGGAGGATTATTGAACACTGAAGCTTTCTTT.

This rearrangement joins TRBV4-1 to TRBJ1-5; 8 bases are a match to TRBD1. The CDR3 is made up of 19 amino acids. J was trimmed by 5 bases and V by 0 bases; bases with no gene match: 15. Germline V gene lookup returns CDR1 MGHRA and CDR2 YSYEKL. The chain's CDR3 is CASSQDYIGRGRGDQPQHF. The DNA for the CDR3 is TGCGCCAGCAGCCAAGATTATATTGGCAGGGGGCGAGGGGATCAGCCCCAGCATTTT.

The V and J genes are TRBV7-8 and TRBJ1-5; D uncertain. Per the germline V gene, CDR1 is SGHVS and CDR2 is FQNEAQ. V gave up 3 bases and J gave up 6 bases, with 9 bases separating them. This CDR3 contains 13 residues. The chain's CDR3 is CASSFSIGQPQHF. The CDR3 DNA reads as TGTGCCAGCAGCTTTTCAATTGGTCAGCCCCAGCATTTT.

The genes are TRBV5-6 and TRBJ2-1, with unresolved D. Trimming pared 0 bases from V and 10 bases from J, leaving 14 bases between. The CDR3 is made up of 14 amino acids. Germline V gene data show CDR1 as SGHDT and CDR2 as YYEEEE. CDR3 sequence reads: CASSLDPGPREQFF. CDR3 sequence (DNA): TGTGCCAGCAGCTTGGATCCAGGTCCCAGGGAGCAGTTCTTC.

This chain connects TRBV10-2 to TRBJ1-6; TRBD1 agrees at 9 bases. Germline V gene lookup returns CDR1 WSHSY and CDR2 SAAADI. V lost 9 bases and J lost 8; bases outside the gene matches: 8. The CDR3 extends over 14 amino acids. The CDR3 is CARRPWTGDSPLHF. CDR3 nucleotide sequence: TGCGCCAGACGCCCCTGGACAGGGGATTCACCCCTCCACTTT.

This clone appeared a single time. The rearrangement joins TRBV6-6 to TRBJ1-5; no definite D call. V lost 0 bases and J 9 bases, leaving 9 bases between the germline ends. The CDR3 is 13 residues long. The germline V gene encodes CDR1 MNHNY and CDR2 SVGAGI (reference sequence). For the CDR3, the DNA is TGTGCCAGCAGTTACTCGAAATATCTGCCCCAGCATTTT. Translation gives CASSYSKYLPQHF.

V and J are TRBV7-9 and TRBJ1-6, with 8 nucleotides matching TRBD1. The V gene's germline CDR1 is SEHNR and CDR2 FQNEAQ (reference sequence). The V and J ends lost 3 bases and 8 bases, in that order; junction bases with no gene match: 0. The CDR3 covers 13 residues. This CDR3 is CASSLTGDSPLHF. DNA of the CDR3: TGTGCCAGCAGCTTGACAGGGGATTCACCCCTCCACTTT.

This clone was seen a few times. This chain connects TRBV18 to TRBJ1-1; D is undetermined. Germline V gives CDR1 KGHSH, CDR2 LQKENI. Trimming removed 6 bases from V and 5 bases from J, with 19 bases in between. The CDR3 is 15 residues long. CDR3 sequence (DNA): TGTGCCAGCTCGACCACGGAGGGCCCGAGGACTGAAGCTTTCTTT. It encodes CASSTTEGPRTEAFF.

This chain links TRBV5-6 with TRBJ1-6, with D perhaps TRBD1 (6 bases). The CDR3 is made up of 14 amino acids. The V and J ends lost 2 bases and 6 bases respectively, with 9 bases between them. Germline CDR1 and CDR2: SGHDT and YYEEEE. In DNA form, the CDR3 reads TGTGCCAGCAGCTTTGTCAGGGGTAATTCACCCCTCCACTTT. This gives the protein CASSFVRGNSPLHF.

The gene calls are TRBV7-6 and TRBJ2-7, with 12 bases aligning to TRBD2. V shed 5 bases and J 0 bases; nucleotides not matched to a gene: 5. Germline loops: CDR1 SGHVS, CDR2 FNYEAQ. The CDR3 runs 16 residues. The CDR3 DNA sequence: TGTGCCAGCAGCAAGGGACTAGCGGGTTTCTCCTACGAGCAGTACTTC. It specifies CASSKGLAGFSYEQYF.

The rearrangement uses TRBV20-1 and TRBJ1-3; D uncertain. The germline V and J ends were trimmed by 3 bases and 4 bases, with 16 bases remaining between them. This CDR3 spans 15 amino acids. Germline-derived CDR1 and CDR2 are DFQATT and SNEGSKA (reference sequence). CDR3 sequence reads: CSASSGRTRGNTIYF. For the CDR3, the DNA is TGCAGTGCTAGTAGCGGCAGGACGAGAGGAAACACCATATATTTT.

In DNA form, the CDR3 reads TGTGCTAGTGCCCTCGACAGGGTAGGGGGCTACACCTTC. Translated: CASALDRVGGYTF. The chain joins TRBV12-5 to TRBJ1-2; 7 nucleotides agree with TRBD1. This CDR3 has 13 residues. The V gene's germline CDR1 is LGHNT and CDR2 FRNRAP. V was pared by 7 bases and J by 8 bases, with 10 bases of the junction left unmatched.

The rearrangement joins TRBV19 to TRBJ1-1; TRBD1 might be the D (6 bases). Germline CDR1 reads LNHDA; CDR2 reads SQIVND (reference sequence). V was pared by 7 bases and J by 1 base, with 13 bases between. This CDR3 comprises 14 residues. As DNA, the CDR3 is TGTGCCAGTAAACAGGGACATTCGAACACTGAAGCTTTCTTT. As protein: CASKQGHSNTEAFF.

The rearrangement links TRBV13 to TRBJ1-2; unclear D gene. V was clipped by 1 base and J by 8 bases, with 8 bases between them. Germline V gene sequence: CDR1 PRHDT, CDR2 FYEKMQ (reference sequence). CDR3 length: 12 amino acids. This CDR3 reads CASSLEAGGYTF. The CDR3 bases are TGTGCCAGCAGCTTAGAGGCGGGAGGCTACACCTTC.

This clone was detected only a few times. The chain uses TRBV19 and TRBJ2-5; D is unclear. Looked up from germline, CDR1 is LNHDA and CDR2 is SQIVND (reference sequence). V dropped 0 bases and J dropped 7 bases, with 9 bases sitting between them. The CDR3 length is 13 residues. The CDR3 sequence is CASSIDSQRTQYF. Written as DNA, the CDR3 is TGTGCCAGTAGTATAGATTCACAGCGGACCCAGTACTTC.

This clone was seen a handful of times. The chain is built from TRBV30 and TRBJ2-3, with TRBD1 as a possible D gene (6 bases). This CDR3 contains 13 residues. V gave up 0 bases and J gave up 6 bases, with 10 bases separating them. From germline, CDR1 is GTSNPN and CDR2 SVGIG (reference sequence). The CDR3: CAWSVAQGDTQYF. The CDR3 DNA sequence: TGTGCCTGGAGTGTGGCGCAGGGGGATACGCAGTATTTT.

The chain recombines TRBV15 with TRBJ2-3; 8 bases line up with TRBD1. J gave up 0 bases and V 8 bases, and 4 bases lay outside the gene matches. Per the germline V gene, CDR1 is LNHNV and CDR2 is YYDKDF (reference sequence). CDR3 length: 14 residues. The CDR3 loop reads CATAQGASTDTQYF. CDR3 nucleotide sequence: TGTGCCACCGCCCAGGGGGCAAGCACAGATACGCAGTATTTT.

The V call is TRBV15, the J call TRBJ1-1; D is uncertain. CDR1 is LNHNV and CDR2 is YYDKDF in the germline V gene (reference sequence). The CDR3 loop spans 14 amino acids. Trimming removed 1 base from V and 2 bases from J, with 8 bases in between. CDR3 nucleotides: TGTGCCACCAGCAGAGCGGCCATCAACACTGAAGCTTTCTTT. It translates to CATSRAAINTEAFF.

Only a few counts were recorded for this clone. The rearrangement joins TRBV7-3 to TRBJ2-1; TRBD2 aligns across 7 bases. The ends lost 2 bases at V and 8 bases at J; junction bases unmatched: 9. There are 15 residues in the CDR3. From germline, CDR1 is SGHTA and CDR2 FQGTGA. The CDR3 loop is CASSLLASREDEQFF. The CDR3, as DNA: TGTGCCAGCAGCTTATTGGCCTCCCGGGAGGATGAGCAGTTCTTC.

The CDR3: CASSPPGRAKDTIYF. In DNA, the CDR3 is TGTGCCAGCAGTCCCCCAGGGAGGGCTAAGGACACCATATATTTT. V gene TRBV6-6 combines with J gene TRBJ1-3; tentative D call: TRBD1 (5 bases). The ends were cut back, 5 bases at V and 8 bases at J, with 19 bases in the middle. CDR3 length: 15 amino acids. The germline V gene has CDR1 MNHNY and CDR2 SVGAGI (reference sequence).

The rearrangement joins TRBV6-2 or TRBV6-3 to TRBJ2-1; D tentatively reads TRBD1 or TRBD2 (5 bases each). Trimming took 5 bases from V and 6 from J, leaving 29 bases between them. CDR1 is MNHEY, CDR2 SVGEGT, per germline. This CDR3 contains 19 residues. The CDR3 loop is CASSHPNLSGGRGGNEQFF. DNA of the CDR3: TGTGCCAGCAGTCACCCGAACCTTTCAGGAGGTAGGGGTGGCAATGAGCAGTTCTTC.

V usage is TRBV5-6 and J usage is TRBJ1-2; 9 bases line up with TRBD1. V lost 8 bases to trimming and J lost 6 bases; unmatched junction nucleotides: 5. Germline V lookup: CDR1 SGHDT, CDR2 YYEEEE. The CDR3 has 12 residues. DNA of the CDR3: TGTGCCAGGGACAGGGGAGGGCATGGCTACACCTTC. This sequence encodes CARDRGGHGYTF.

The chain carries TRBV5-1 and TRBJ1-2, with D perhaps TRBD1 (6 bases). The V end lost 5 bases, the J end lost 5 bases, and 19 bases lay between the germline ends. The CDR3 is 15 amino acids. Germline V lookup: CDR1 SGHRS, CDR2 YFSETQ. This CDR3 reads CASRENHRAGYGYTF. The CDR3, as DNA: TGCGCCAGCAGGGAGAATCACAGGGCAGGGTATGGCTACACCTTC.

This chain joins TRBV3-1 (or the pseudogene TRBV3-2) and TRBJ1-2; TRBD1 matches 8 bases. After removal of 2 bases from V and 14 bases from J, the junction contained 10 bases not matched to a gene. The CDR3 loop spans 13 amino acids. Germline V gene lookup returns CDR1 LGHDT and CDR2 YNNKEL (reference sequence). The CDR3 coding sequence is TGTGCCAGCAGCCAAAGCCAGGGGGCGTCTCTTACCTTC. Translated, it gives CASSQSQGASLTF.

The gene calls are TRBV5-1 and TRBJ2-3; 7 bases fit TRBD1. The ends lost 3 bases at V and 1 base at J; junction bases unmatched: 5. Germline loops: CDR1 SGHRS, CDR2 YFSETQ. The CDR3 is made up of 15 amino acids. The CDR3 coding sequence is TGCGCCAGCAGCTCGCAAGGACAGGGCACAGATACGCAGTATTTT. The encoded protein is CASSSQGQGTDTQYF.